The clone carrying this T cell receptor (beta chain) was seen a handful of times. The antigen is undetermined. The CDR3 is 16 residues long. CDR1 is SGHTA, CDR2 FQGTGA, per germline. V lost 1 base and J lost 4; bases outside the gene matches: 3. This entry comes from a study of CD8 T cells in ankylosing spondylitis. Study-wide points: Ankylosing spondylitis blood appeared to carry a characteristic TCR beta motif of roughly 8 highly homologous variants. Significantly higher representation of disease-linked clones was reported for matched ankylosing spondylitis synovial fluid. Disease-linked clones were found to be CD8+ and relatively rare in peripheral blood. Previously reported in reactive arthritis synovial fluid and blood were some of the motif variants.

The authors made TCR beta libraries by quantitative 5'-RACE with molecular barcodes. TCRdb passed the 5' RACE reads through MiXCR, listing each CDR3 protein once. In the table there are 250,000 to 350,000 distinct CDR3 sequences, roughly 8% of which are singletons. The chain links TRBV7-3 to TRBJ2-2, with TRBD2 matching 10 bases. The sequencing input was blood, either unsorted or a sorted T cell fraction (not recorded which). This clonotype originated in a male donor with ankylosing spondylitis. The DNA of the CDR3 is TGTGCCAGCAGCTTAAGTAGGACTAGCGGCACCGGGGAGCTGTTTTTT. As protein: CASSLSRTSGTGELFF.